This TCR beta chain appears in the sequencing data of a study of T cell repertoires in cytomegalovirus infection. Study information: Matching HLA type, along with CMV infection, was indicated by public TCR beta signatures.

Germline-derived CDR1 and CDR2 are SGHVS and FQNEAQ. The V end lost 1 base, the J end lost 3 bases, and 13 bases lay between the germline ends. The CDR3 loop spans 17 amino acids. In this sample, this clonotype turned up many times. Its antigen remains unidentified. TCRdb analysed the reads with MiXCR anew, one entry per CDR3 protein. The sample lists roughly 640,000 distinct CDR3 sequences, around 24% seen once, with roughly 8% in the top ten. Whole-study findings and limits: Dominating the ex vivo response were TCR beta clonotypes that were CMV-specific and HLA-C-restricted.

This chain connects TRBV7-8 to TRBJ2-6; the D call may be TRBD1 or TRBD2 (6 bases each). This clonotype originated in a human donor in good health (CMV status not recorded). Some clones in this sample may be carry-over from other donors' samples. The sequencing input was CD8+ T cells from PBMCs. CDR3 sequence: CASSLVLGGRGANVLTF. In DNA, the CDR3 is TGTGCCAGCAGCTTAGTGTTAGGGGGGCGTGGGGCCAACGTCCTGACTTTC.